This T cell receptor (beta chain) emerged from a study of blood T cell repertoires in COVID-19. As for the study in general: The United States, Italy and Spain provided the acute and convalescent COVID-19 samples. Sources were T cells, B-cell-depleted T cells, or PBMCs; the material itself was cDNA or gDNA.

Germline CDR1 is KGHSH and CDR2 is LQKENI. This CDR3 contains 16 residues. Unmatched junction bases numbered 9, after V lost 4 bases and J lost 5 bases. Libraries were prepared by immunoSEQ multiplex PCR; TCRdb keeps only in-frame clonotypes and omits some of them. The sample has about 310,000 clones; over 75% are singletons. The sequence derives from a man in his fifties or sixties with active or convalescent COVID-19. V usage is TRBV18 and J usage is TRBJ1-2, with 11 bases aligning to TRBD1. Material: peripheral blood. The CDR3 loop is CASSQGQGVATYGYTF. The CDR3 DNA reads as TGTGCCAGCTCACAGGGACAGGGGGTCGCGACGTATGGCTACACCTTC. The full variable domain, with the rest looked up from reference TRBV18 and TRBJ1-2, is NAGVMQNPRHLVRRRGQEARLRCSPMKGHSHVYWYRQLPEEGLKFMVYLQKENIIDESGMPKERFSAEFPKEGPSILRIQQVVRGDSAAYFCASSQGQGVATYGYTFGSGTRLTVV.